The rows below give T cell receptor beta chains drawn from one sample of a study of blood T cells in healthy people across ages. Each CDR3 protein is one row after TCRdb ran MiXCR on the 5' RACE reads. The repertoire holds around 1,800,000 distinct CDR3 sequences, with 39% as singletons. Material: blood. These receptors were taken from a human donor in good health. Both conserved end residues are part of each CDR3. The D gene is left open where the match is weak. Size values are once, few and many counts, or a class for expanded clones, and some rows have none.

-,-,TRBJ2-2,TRBV2,13,TGTGCCAGCAGTGAACAGGCCACCGGGGAGCTGTTTTTT,CASSEQATGELFF
-,-,TRBJ2-7,TRBV10-3,14,TGTGCCGCCAGGGCGTCGGGGCGAGCCTACGAGCAGTACTTC,CAARASGRAYEQYF
-,few,TRBJ1-2,TRBV4-2,14,TGTGCCAGCAGCCAAGTCCGGCCAGAGAATCGCTACACCTTC,CASSQVRPENRYTF
TRBD2,-,TRBJ2-3,TRBV3-1,16,TGTGCCGGCAGCGGAGGGACTAGCGGGGGGGTGGATACGCAGTATTTT,CAGSGGTSGGVDTQYF
TRBD1,-,TRBJ2-3,TRBV11-3,17,TGTGCCAGCAGCTTAGCCGACAGGGGTCTCGCGACAGATACGCAGTATTTT,CASSLADRGLATDTQYF
TRBD1,few,TRBJ1-2,TRBV29-1,13,TGCAGCGGGGGACAGGGGGACGTCTATGGCTACACCTTC,CSGGQGDVYGYTF
-,-,TRBJ2-7,TRBV7-2,12,TGTGCCAGCAGCCTATACGCCCACGAGCAGTACTTC,CASSLYAHEQYF
-,-,TRBJ2-4,TRBV6-5,18,TGTGCCAGCAGTTACTCGGAATATTGTAGGGCCCAGTGGGACATTCAGTACTTC,CASSYSEYCRAQWDIQYF
-,-,TRBJ2-6,TRBV29-1,15,TGCAGCGTCCCGACAGTCCTCTCTGGGGCCAACGTCCTGACTTTC,CSVPTVLSGANVLTF
-,-,TRBJ2-3,TRBV10-3,12,TGTGCCATCAAGGCAATCGATGATACGCAGTATTTT,CAIKAIDDTQYF
-,-,TRBJ1-5,TRBV12-3/TRBV12-4,15,TGTGCCAGCAGCCGCAGACAGATTAGCAATCAGCCCCAGCATTTT,CASSRRQISNQPQHF
-,-,TRBJ1-2,TRBV25-1,11,TGTGCCAGCAGTGACAGGGGTGGCTACACCTTC,CASSDRGGYTF
-,-,TRBJ1-2,TRBV7-2,15,TGTGCCAGCAGCTTATACCCAGGGATTCCCTATGGCTACACCTTC,CASSLYPGIPYGYTF
TRBD2,-,TRBJ2-1,TRBV5-6,15,TGTGCCTGGAGTCGAGGGACTAGCGCCTACAATGAGCAGTTCTTC,CAWSRGTSAYNEQFF
-,-,TRBJ2-7,TRBV7-6,15,TGTGCCAGCAGCTCCCCCTGGGAGAGCTCCTACGAGCAGTACTTC,CASSSPWESSYEQYF
-,-,TRBJ2-1,TRBV28,16,TGTGCCAGCCGAACGGGCGGGCTAGGGTCCTACAATGAGCAGTTCTTC,CASRTGGLGSYNEQFF
-,-,TRBJ1-1,TRBV7-2,14,TGTGCCAGCAGCTTACTCCCGGAGGACACTGAAGCTTTCTTT,CASSLLPEDTEAFF
TRBD2,-,TRBJ2-3,TRBV5-1,17,TGCGCCAGCAGCCCCCGACTAGCGGGGGGTTCCACAGATACGCAGTATTTT,CASSPRLAGGSTDTQYF
TRBD1,-,TRBJ1-1,TRBV29-1,14,TGTAAACTCTACCCCCAGGGGGCCGGGACTGAAGCTTTCTTT,CKLYPQGAGTEAFF
-,-,TRBJ1-5,TRBV2,13,TGTGCCAGCAGTGAAGAACAGCCTCAGCCCCAGCATTTT,CASSEEQPQPQHF
-,-,TRBJ2-6,TRBV4-1,17,TGCGCCAGCAGATACCCGGGGGCCCACTCTGGGGCCAACGTCCTGACTTTC,CASRYPGAHSGANVLTF
-,few,TRBJ1-1,TRBV29-1,15,TGCAGCGTTGAAGGATTTGCAGACCCGAACACTGAAGCTTTCTTT,CSVEGFADPNTEAFF
TRBD2,-,TRBJ2-5,TRBV20-1,15,TGCAATGCTCTTATCACTAGCGCGGGTTGGGAGACCCAGTACTTC,CNALITSAGWETQYF
-,-,TRBJ2-7,TRBV5-1,14,TGCGCCAGCAGCTTAACGTGGCTCGCTGATGGGCAGTACTTC,CASSLTWLADGQYF
-,few,TRBJ1-1,TRBV7-3,16,TGTGCCAGCAGCCTTGGGCCCCCCACCTGGGGGACTGAAGCTTTCTTT,CASSLGPPTWGTEAFF
-,once,TRBJ2-1,TRBV9,14,TGTGCCAGCAGCGCCCAATTAGTTTGGTATGAGCAGTTCTTC,CASSAQLVWYEQFF
-,-,TRBJ2-7,TRBV6-2/TRBV6-3,17,TGTGCCAGCAGTTACCCCCTTCTGGCGGGGAACTCCTACGAGCAGTACTTC,CASSYPLLAGNSYEQYF
TRBD1,many,TRBJ2-5,TRBV6-5,13,TGTGCCAGCAGGCCGACAGGGTACGAGACCCAGTACTTC,CASRPTGYETQYF
-,-,TRBJ1-5,TRBV12-3/TRBV12-4,15,TGTGCCAGCAGCCCGGAACTAAATAGCAATCAGCCCCAGCATTTT,CASSPELNSNQPQHF
TRBD2,-,TRBJ2-3,TRBV7-3,15,TGTGCCAGCATGGTAACGGGGGGGCCGACAGATACGCAGTATTTT,CASMVTGGPTDTQYF
TRBD2,-,TRBJ2-1,TRBV28,15,TGTGCCAGCAGTTTTAAGCGGGGATCCTACAATGAGCAGTTCTTC,CASSFKRGSYNEQFF
-,-,TRBJ1-1,TRBV5-1,14,TGCGCCAGCAGCTTCCGGGACCTTTACACTGAAGCTTTCTTT,CASSFRDLYTEAFF
TRBD1,few,TRBJ1-2,TRBV9,17,TGTGCCAGCAGCGTAGCGCCAGGGGGAATTACTAACTATGGCTACACCTTC,CASSVAPGGITNYGYTF
TRBD1,-,TRBJ1-2,TRBV5-1,15,TGCGCCAGCAGCTTGGGGACAGGGGGCGGCGATGGCTACACCTTC,CASSLGTGGGDGYTF
-,-,TRBJ2-4,TRBV27,14,TGTGCCAGCAGTAATTTCGGACACCTTCACAAGCAGTACTTC,CASSNFGHLHKQYF
-,-,TRBJ1-3,TRBV7-9,14,TGTGCCAGCAGCTTAATAAACTCTGGAAACACCATATATTTT,CASSLINSGNTIYF
TRBD1,-,TRBJ1-5,TRBV27,16,TGTGCCAGCAGACGACTAGGGGGCGCCGACAATCAGCCCCAGCATTTT,CASRRLGGADNQPQHF
TRBD1,-,TRBJ2-7,TRBV20-1,12,TGCAGTGCTAGAAGGACAGGGCGCGAGCAGTACTTC,CSARRTGREQYF
-,-,TRBJ1-2,TRBV10-3,18,TGTGCCATCAGCGGAAGGCTGGGTACAAGGGTAACAAACTATGGCTACACCTTC,CAISGRLGTRVTNYGYTF
TRBD1,few,TRBJ1-2,TRBV7-2,15,TGTGCCAGCAGCCCGAGGGGAGCGGACAGGGAAGGCTACACCTTC,CASSPRGADREGYTF
-,-,TRBJ1-3,TRBV20-1,16,TGCAGTGCCCCCCCCAGGGGCGATAGCTCTGGAAACACCATATATTTT,CSAPPRGDSSGNTIYF
-,many,TRBJ2-7,TRBV15,15,TGTGCCACCAGCAGAGATCCGGGGATGATGTACGAGCAGTACTTC,CATSRDPGMMYEQYF
-,few,TRBJ2-2,TRBV12-3/TRBV12-4,15,TGTGCCAGCAGTTTCAGCAATAAGTACACCGGGGAGCTGTTTTTT,CASSFSNKYTGELFF